This TCR beta chain emerged from a study of shared clonotypes between healthy human individuals. The CDR3 spans 15 residues. CDR1 SGDLS and CDR2 YYNGEE come from the germline V gene. J was trimmed by 0 bases and V by 3 bases; bases with no gene match: 2. Details on this clone: Its antigen is unknown.

As defined, naive CD8 cells were CD45RO-negative and positively selected for CCR7, with terminally differentiated effector memory CD45RA+ cells excluded. Study findings and constraints: For sorted subsets, rarefaction showed incomplete sequencing despite large depth.

The input for sorted-subset replicate PCRs was around 0.2 ug DNA, tens of thousands of T cell genomes. TCRdb keeps only in-frame clones here, not all; method: immunoSEQ multiplex PCR. The table records about 2 million clones, about 95% of them present only once. The receptor was derived from a man between 18 and 29 years old in good health. Sequenced material: naive CD8+ T cells sorted from blood. The chain has TRBV9 and TRBJ1-4; 7 bases fit TRBD1. CDR3 sequence (DNA): TGTGCCAGCAGCGGGGACAGCTCAACTAATGAAAAACTGTTTTTT. Residues: CASSGDSSTNEKLFF.